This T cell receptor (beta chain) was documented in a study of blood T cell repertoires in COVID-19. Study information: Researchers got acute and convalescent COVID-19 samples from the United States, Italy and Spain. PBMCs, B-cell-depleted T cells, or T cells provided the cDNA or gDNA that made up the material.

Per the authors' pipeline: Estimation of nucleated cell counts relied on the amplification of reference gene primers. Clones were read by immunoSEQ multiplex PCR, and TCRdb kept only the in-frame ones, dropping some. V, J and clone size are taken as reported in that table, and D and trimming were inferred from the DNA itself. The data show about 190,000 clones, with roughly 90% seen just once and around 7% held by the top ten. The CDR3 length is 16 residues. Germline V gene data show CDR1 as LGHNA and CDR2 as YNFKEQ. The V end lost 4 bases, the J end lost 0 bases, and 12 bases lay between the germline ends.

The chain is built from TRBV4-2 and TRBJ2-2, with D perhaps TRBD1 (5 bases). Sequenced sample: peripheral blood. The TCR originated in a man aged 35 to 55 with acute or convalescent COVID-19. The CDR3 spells CASSPSARANTGELFF. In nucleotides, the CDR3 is TGTGCCAGCAGCCCCTCCGCCAGGGCGAACACCGGGGAGCTGTTTTTT.